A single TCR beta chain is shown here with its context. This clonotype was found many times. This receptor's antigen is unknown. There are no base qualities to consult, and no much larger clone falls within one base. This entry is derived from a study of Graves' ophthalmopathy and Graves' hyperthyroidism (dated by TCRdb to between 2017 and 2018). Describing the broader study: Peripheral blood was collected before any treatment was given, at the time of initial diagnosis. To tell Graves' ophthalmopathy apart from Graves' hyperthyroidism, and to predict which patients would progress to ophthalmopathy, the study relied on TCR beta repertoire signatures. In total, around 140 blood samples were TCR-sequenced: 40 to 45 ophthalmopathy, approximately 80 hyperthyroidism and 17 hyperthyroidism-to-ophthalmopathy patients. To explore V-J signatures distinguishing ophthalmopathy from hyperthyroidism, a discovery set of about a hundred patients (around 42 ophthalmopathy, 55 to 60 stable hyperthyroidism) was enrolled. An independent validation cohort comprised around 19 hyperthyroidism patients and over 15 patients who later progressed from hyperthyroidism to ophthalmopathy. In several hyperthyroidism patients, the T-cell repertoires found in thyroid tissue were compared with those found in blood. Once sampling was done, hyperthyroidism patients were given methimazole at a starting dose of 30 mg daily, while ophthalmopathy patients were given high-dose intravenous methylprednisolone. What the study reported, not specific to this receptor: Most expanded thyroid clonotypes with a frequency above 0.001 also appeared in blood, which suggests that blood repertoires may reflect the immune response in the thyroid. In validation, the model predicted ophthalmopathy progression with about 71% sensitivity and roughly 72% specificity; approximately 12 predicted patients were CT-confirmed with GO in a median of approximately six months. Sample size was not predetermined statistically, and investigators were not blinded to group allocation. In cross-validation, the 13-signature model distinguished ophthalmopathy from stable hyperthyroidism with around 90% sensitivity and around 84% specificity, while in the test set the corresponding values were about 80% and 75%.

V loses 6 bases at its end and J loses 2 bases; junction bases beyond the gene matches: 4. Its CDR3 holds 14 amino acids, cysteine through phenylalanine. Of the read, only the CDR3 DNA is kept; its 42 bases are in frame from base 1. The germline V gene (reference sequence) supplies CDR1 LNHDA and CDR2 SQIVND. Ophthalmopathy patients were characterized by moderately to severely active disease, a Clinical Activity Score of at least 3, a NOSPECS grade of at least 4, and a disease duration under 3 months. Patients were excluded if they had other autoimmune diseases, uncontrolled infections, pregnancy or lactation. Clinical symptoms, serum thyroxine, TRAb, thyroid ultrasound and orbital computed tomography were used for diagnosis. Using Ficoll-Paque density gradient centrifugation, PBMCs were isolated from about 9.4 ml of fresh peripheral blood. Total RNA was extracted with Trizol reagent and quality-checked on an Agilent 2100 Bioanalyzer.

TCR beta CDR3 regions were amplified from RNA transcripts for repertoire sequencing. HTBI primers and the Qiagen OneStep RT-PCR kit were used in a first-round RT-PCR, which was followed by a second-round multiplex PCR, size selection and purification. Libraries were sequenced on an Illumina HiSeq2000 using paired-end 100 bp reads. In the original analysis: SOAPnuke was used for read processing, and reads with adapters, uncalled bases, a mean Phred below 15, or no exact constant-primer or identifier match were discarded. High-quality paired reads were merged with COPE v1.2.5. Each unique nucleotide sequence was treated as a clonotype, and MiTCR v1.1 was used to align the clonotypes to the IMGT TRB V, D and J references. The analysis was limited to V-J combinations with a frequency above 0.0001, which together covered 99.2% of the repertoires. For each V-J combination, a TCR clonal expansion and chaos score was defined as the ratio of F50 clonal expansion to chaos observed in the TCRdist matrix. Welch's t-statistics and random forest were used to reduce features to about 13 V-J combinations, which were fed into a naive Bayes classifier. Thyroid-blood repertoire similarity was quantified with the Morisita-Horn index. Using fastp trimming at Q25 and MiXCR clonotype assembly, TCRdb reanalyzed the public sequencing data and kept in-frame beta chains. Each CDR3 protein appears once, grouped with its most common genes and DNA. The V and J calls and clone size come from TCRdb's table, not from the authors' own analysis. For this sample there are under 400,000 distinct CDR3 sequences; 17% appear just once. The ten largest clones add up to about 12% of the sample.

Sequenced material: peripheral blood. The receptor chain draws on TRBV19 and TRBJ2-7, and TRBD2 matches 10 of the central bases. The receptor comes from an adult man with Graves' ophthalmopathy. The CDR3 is CASSFGLAAYEQYF. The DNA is TGTGCCAGTAGCTTTGGACTAGCGGCCTACGAGCAGTACTTC.